This entry lists 21 T cell receptor beta chains sequenced from one sample in a study of metastatic and nonmetastatic thyroid tumors. TCRdb recomputed clones from the PCR reads via MiXCR. The data contain tens of thousands of clones, 18% of them singletons. Nobody among the patients had been given any treatment before thyroid surgery. The sequencing input was adjacent normal tissue. The receptors derive from a male donor with papillary thyroid cancer or a benign thyroid nodule (not recorded which). Some clones in this sample may be carry-over from other donors' samples.

The chain uses TRBV12-3 or TRBV12-4 and TRBJ2-2; TRBD1 matches at 8 bases. V shed 6 bases and J 4 bases; nucleotides not matched to a gene: 13. The CDR3 loop spans 17 amino acids. The CDR3 spells CASSPDRGLRFTGELFF. In DNA, the CDR3 is TGTGCCAGCAGCCCAGACAGGGGTCTGAGGTTCACCGGGGAGCTGTTTTTT.

This clone came up a few times. One end of the junction is discordant with germline, which a read error may explain. The rearrangement uses TRBV6-7 and TRBJ2-3, with no clear D. TRBV6-7 is identified as an open reading frame with a role that is uncertain. The CDR3 length is 15 residues. CDR3 sequence (DNA): TGTGCCAGCATGGCGGTGGCCTACCTCACATATACGCAGTATTTT. Translation: CASMAVAYLTYTQYF.

This clone was seen a handful of times. This same CDR3 is encoded by further DNA sequences in the sample. The chain uses TRBV20-1 and TRBJ2-7, with D maybe TRBD2 (6 bases). V was pared by 0 bases and J by 7 bases, with 16 bases between. Germline V lookup: CDR1 DFQATT, CDR2 SNEGSKA (reference sequence). This CDR3 is built from 14 residues. In DNA, the CDR3 is TGCAGTGCTAGAGATGAAGCGGGTGCTTGGGAGCAGTACTTC. Translating gives CSARDEAGAWEQYF.

On this clone: An end of the junction differs from the germline gene, which may be a read error. In the same sample, other DNA sequences code for this CDR3. This rearrangement joins TRBV12-3 or TRBV12-4 to TRBJ1-3, with D perhaps matching TRBD1 (5 bases). The CDR3 extends over 14 amino acids. The CDR3 DNA reads TGCGCCAGCGTGCAGGGCTATTCTGGAAACACCATATATTTT. This codes for CASVQGYSGNTIYF.

As concerns this clone: The CDR3 does not close with the conserved phenylalanine or tryptophan, likely indicating a read error. The V gene is TRBV20-1, the J gene TRBJ2-7; D is unresolved. Trimming took 0 bases from V and 4 from J, leaving 16 bases between them. CDR3 length equals 15 residues. Germline loops: CDR1 DFQATT, CDR2 SNEGSKA (reference sequence). This chain's CDR3 is CSARDVDAGEYEQYA. In DNA form, the CDR3 reads TGCAGTGCTAGAGATGTGGACGCCGGCGAGTACGAGCAGTACGCC.

This clone occurred a few times. The rearrangement uses TRBV6-1 and TRBJ1-5; D perhaps matches TRBD1 (6 bases). This CDR3 has 14 amino acids. The V gene's germline CDR1 is MNHNS and CDR2 SASEGT. Deletions cut 7 bases from V and 3 bases from J, with 13 bases between. The chain's CDR3 is CASTLDRINQPQHF. In DNA form, the CDR3 reads TGTGCCAGCACCCTAGACAGGATCAATCAGCCCCAGCATTTT.

The sample holds many counts of this clone. The chain recombines TRBV5-1 with TRBJ1-2; D not resolved. This CDR3 is built from 11 residues. The germline V gene encodes CDR1 SGHRS and CDR2 YFSETQ. V dropped 8 bases and J dropped 2 bases, with 7 bases sitting between them. The CDR3 nucleotides read TGCGCCAGTGGGTCGAACTATGGCTACACCTTC. Protein: CASGSNYGYTF.

This clone was picked up many times. The rearrangement uses TRBV6-2 or TRBV6-3 and TRBJ1-2; D is possibly TRBD1 (5 bases). CDR1 is MNHEY, CDR2 SVGEGT, per germline. V lost 3 bases and J 3 bases, leaving 14 bases between the germline ends. The CDR3 consists of 15 residues. CDR3 sequence (DNA): TGTGCCAGCAGTTATTTGACAGACGAATACTATGGCTACACCTTC. This codes for CASSYLTDEYYGYTF.

This clone was recorded many times. The chain has TRBV4-1 and TRBJ2-7; TRBD1 matches at 7 bases. CDR3 length equals 14 residues. Germline CDR1 is MGHRA and CDR2 is YSYEKL. With V trimmed by 3 bases and J by 4 bases, 6 bases remained unmatched. CDR3 sequence (DNA): TGCGCCAGCAGCCACCCCGGGACAGCTTACGAGCAGTACTTC. This encodes CASSHPGTAYEQYF.

In regard to this clone: One junction end does not reproduce the germline sequence, and a read error may be involved. The V gene is TRBV3-1, the J gene TRBJ2-5; D perhaps matches TRBD1 (5 bases). CDR3 size: 14 residues. Germline CDR1 LGHDT, CDR2 YNNKEL (reference sequence). CDR3 protein: CSSSLRAGQQSQYF. The CDR3 DNA sequence: TGTTCCAGCAGCCTCAGGGCAGGCCAACAGTCCCAGTACTTC.

J is TRBJ2-7 and V is TRBV5-6; 8 bases map to TRBD1. The CDR3 contains 16 residues. V trimming: 3 bases; J trimming: 6 bases; junction bases outside the gene matches: 14. CDR1 is SGHDT, CDR2 YYEEEE, per germline. CDR3 DNA sequence: TGTGCCAGCAGCTCGGTCATCGACAGGGGCCTTGGCGAGCAGTACTTC. It specifies CASSSVIDRGLGEQYF.

V is TRBV11-2 and J is TRBJ2-1; 7 bases fit TRBD2. The CDR3 loop spans 16 amino acids. Germline lookup yields CDR1 SGHAT and CDR2 FQNNGV. J gave up 7 bases and V 5 bases, and 14 bases lay outside the gene matches. The CDR3, as DNA: TGTGCCAGCAGCGCGCCCCCCGCGGGAGCGGGGAATGAGCAGTTCTTC. Residues: CASSAPPAGAGNEQFF.

This clone occurred many times. The V and J genes are TRBV5-5 and TRBJ1-5; no firm D call. The V and J ends lost 1 base and 1 base respectively, with 9 bases between them. CDR1 is SGHKS, CDR2 YYEKEE, per germline (reference sequence). This CDR3 is 15 amino acids long. The CDR3 bases are TGTGCCAGCAGCTTGTCAGACCCAAGCAATCAGCCCCAGCATTTT. Protein product: CASSLSDPSNQPQHF. Based on the CDR3 plus reference TRBV5-5 and TRBJ1-5, the full variable domain is DAGVTQSPTHLIKTRGQQVTLRCSPISGHKSVSWYQQVLGQGPQFIFQYYEKEERGRGNFPDRFSARQFPNYSSELNVNALLLGDSALYLCASSLSDPSNQPQHFGDGTRLSIL.

This clone appeared many times. This rearrangement joins TRBV25-1 to TRBJ1-2, with 8 bases identical to TRBD1. The CDR3 has 14 residues. V trimming: 8 bases; J trimming: 4 bases; junction bases outside the gene matches: 9. The germline gives CDR1 MGHDK, CDR2 SYGVNS. DNA for the CDR3: TGTGCCAGCCTAGGACAGGGCCTCTTCTATGGCTACACCTTC. It translates to CASLGQGLFYGYTF.

This clone was found many times. The CDR3: CSARTRGKNQPQHF. CDR3 nucleotide sequence: TGCAGTGCAAGGACACGTGGGAAGAATCAGCCCCAGCATTTT. The V and J genes are TRBV20-1 and TRBJ1-5, with a tentative D call TRBD1 (5 bases). Per the germline V gene, CDR1 is DFQATT and CDR2 is SNEGSKA (reference sequence). This CDR3 contains 14 residues. V gave up 6 bases and J gave up 4 bases, with 16 bases separating them.

This clone was picked up many times. The CDR3 is CASSLSTPRNQPQHF. For the CDR3, the DNA is TGTGCCAGCAGCTTGTCTACTCCCCGCAATCAGCCCCAGCATTTT. The chain uses TRBV5-5 and TRBJ1-5; D uncertain. Germline values: CDR1 SGHKS, CDR2 YYEKEE (reference sequence). The CDR3 is made up of 15 amino acids. Trimming cost V 1 base and J 2 bases, with 10 bases left between them.

The sample holds many counts of this clone. This may stem from a read error, because a much larger clone lies one nucleotide away. The rearrangement links TRBV24-1 to TRBJ1-2; the D is unclear. CDR3 length: 16 amino acids. From germline, CDR1 is KGHDR and CDR2 SFDVKD. The V gene lost 0 bases and the J gene lost 9 bases, with 19 bases spanning the gap. DNA of the CDR3: TGTGCCACCAGTGATTTGGGGTCCAGTGGGAAGGTTAGCTACACCTTC. Residues: CATSDLGSSGKVSYTF.

This clone occurred a few times. The rearrangement joins TRBV4-2 to TRBJ2-3; the D is unclear. CDR1 is LGHNA, CDR2 YNFKEQ, per germline. The CDR3 runs 14 residues. Trimming removed 0 bases at V and 2 bases at J, with 6 bases between. As DNA, the CDR3 is TGTGCCAGCAGCCAAGATTACTCCACAGATACGCAGTATTTT. It codes for CASSQDYSTDTQYF.

This clone was seen repeatedly, ten times or more. This chain links TRBV5-1 with TRBJ2-5; TRBD1 is a possible D gene (6 bases). Between the trimmed V and J ends, which lost 4 bases and 2 bases, there was a span of 12 bases. The CDR3 has 14 amino acids. The germline V gene encodes CDR1 SGHRS and CDR2 YFSETQ. CDR3 sequence reads: CASSPGHLQETQYF. For the CDR3, the DNA is TGCGCCAGCAGCCCGGGACACTTACAAGAGACCCAGTACTTC.

By share of the sample, this clone is medium-sized (0.01 to 0.1%). This chain links TRBV6-1 with TRBJ2-5; D might be TRBD1 (5 bases). Germline loops: CDR1 MNHNS, CDR2 SASEGT. V gave up 6 bases and J gave up 1 base, with 15 bases separating them. The CDR3 is 15 amino acids. As DNA, the CDR3 is TGTGCCAGCAGAGGGGTCCCAGGCGGCCAAGAGACCCAGTACTTC. This codes for CASRGVPGGQETQYF.

By its share, this clone is medium-sized. The V gene is TRBV6-1, the J gene TRBJ1-1; a possible D gene is TRBD1 (5 bases). The CDR3 is made up of 14 amino acids. In germline, CDR1 is MNHNS, CDR2 SASEGT. V lost 4 bases, J lost 0 bases, and 9 bases lay in between. The CDR3 nucleotides are TGTGCCAGCAGTGGACAGCCTGTGAACACTGAAGCTTTCTTT. It specifies CASSGQPVNTEAFF.